This T cell receptor beta chain was found in a study of T cells and Merkel cell carcinoma outcomes. Study outcomes and limitations: In Merkel cell carcinoma, repertoire and T-cell density reportedly predicted outcomes.

Regarding this clone: Antigen specificity is unknown. The same CDR3 also results from other DNA sequences found in this sample.

Germline lookup yields CDR1 SGHNT and CDR2 YENEEA. The ends were cut back, 7 bases at V and 1 base at J, with 10 bases in the middle. The CDR3 runs 14 residues. Clones were read by immunoSEQ multiplex PCR, and TCRdb kept only the in-frame ones, dropping some. Of about 5,000 clones in the sample, approximately 85% are singletons; the top ten hold approximately 5%. Source material: tumor tissue from Merkel cell carcinoma. The chain combines TRBV11-3 with TRBJ2-2; perhaps TRBD2 as D (6 bases). The origin of this receptor is a human donor with Merkel cell carcinoma. The CDR3 DNA reads TGTGCCAGCACCCATAGCGGGAACACCGGGGAGCTGTTTTTT. Translation: CASTHSGNTGELFF.